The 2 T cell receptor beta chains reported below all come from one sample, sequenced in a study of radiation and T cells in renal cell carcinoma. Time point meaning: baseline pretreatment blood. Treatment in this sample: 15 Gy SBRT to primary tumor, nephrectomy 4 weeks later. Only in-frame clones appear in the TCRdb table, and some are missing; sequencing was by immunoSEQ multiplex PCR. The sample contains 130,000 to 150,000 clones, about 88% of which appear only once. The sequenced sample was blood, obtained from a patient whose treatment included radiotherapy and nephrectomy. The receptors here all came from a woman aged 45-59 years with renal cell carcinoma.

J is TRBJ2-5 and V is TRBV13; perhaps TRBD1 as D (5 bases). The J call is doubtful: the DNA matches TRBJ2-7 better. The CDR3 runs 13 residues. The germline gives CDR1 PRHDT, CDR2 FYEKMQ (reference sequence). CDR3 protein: CASSTWTSYEQYF. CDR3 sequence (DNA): TGTGCCAGCAGCACCTGGACAAGCTACGAGCAGTACTTC.

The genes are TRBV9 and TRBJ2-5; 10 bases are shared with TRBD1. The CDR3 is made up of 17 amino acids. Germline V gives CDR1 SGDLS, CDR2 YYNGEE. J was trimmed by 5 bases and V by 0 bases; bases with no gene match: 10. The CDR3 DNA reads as TGTGCCAGCAGCGTAGGAGGAGGGACAGGGGTAGATGAGACCCAGTACTTC. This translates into CASSVGGGTGVDETQYF.